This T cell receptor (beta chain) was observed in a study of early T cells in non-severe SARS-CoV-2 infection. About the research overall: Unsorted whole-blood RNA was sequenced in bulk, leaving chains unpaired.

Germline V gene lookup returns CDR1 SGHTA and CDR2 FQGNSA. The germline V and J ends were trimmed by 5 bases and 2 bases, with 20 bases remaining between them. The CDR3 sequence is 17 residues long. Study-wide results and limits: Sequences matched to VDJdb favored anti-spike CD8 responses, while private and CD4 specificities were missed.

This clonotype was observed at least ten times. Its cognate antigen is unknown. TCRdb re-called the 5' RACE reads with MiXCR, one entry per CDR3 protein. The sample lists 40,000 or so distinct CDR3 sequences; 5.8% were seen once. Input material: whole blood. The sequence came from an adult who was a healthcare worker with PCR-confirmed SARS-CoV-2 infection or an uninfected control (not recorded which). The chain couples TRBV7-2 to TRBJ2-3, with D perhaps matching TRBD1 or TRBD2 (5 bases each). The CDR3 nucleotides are TGTGCCAGCAGCCCGTCCGGGGCTAGCCGATCCACAGATACGCAGTATTTT. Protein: CASSPSGASRSTDTQYF.